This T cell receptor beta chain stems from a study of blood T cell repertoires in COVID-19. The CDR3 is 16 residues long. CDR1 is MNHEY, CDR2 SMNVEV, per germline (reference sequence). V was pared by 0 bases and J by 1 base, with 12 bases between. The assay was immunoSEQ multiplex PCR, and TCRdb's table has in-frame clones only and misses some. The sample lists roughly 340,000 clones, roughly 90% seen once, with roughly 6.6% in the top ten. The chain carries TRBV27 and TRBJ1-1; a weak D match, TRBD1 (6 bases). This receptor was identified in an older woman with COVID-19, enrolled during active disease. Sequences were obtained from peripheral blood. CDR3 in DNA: TGTGCCAGCAGTTTATCGGGAACAGGGTGGAACACTGAAGCTTTCTTT. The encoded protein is CASSLSGTGWNTEAFF.